The text below deals with one T cell receptor (beta chain). Which antigen it targets is not known. Within one base of it there is no much larger clone, and no base qualities were kept. The data are from a study of blood T cell repertoires in COVID-19 (dated by TCRdb to 2019 to 2021). About the study as a whole: The collaborator samples originated in the United States, Italy and Spain and spanned the acute and convalescent phases of COVID-19. The prospective study material was composed of cDNA or gDNA derived from T cells, B-cell-depleted T cells, or PBMCs. Samples were obtained from the ongoing ImmuneRACE study (first 160 participants) and from over 1,000 subjects provided by 6 global collaborators. The repertoires were made available in a free public database intended to serve as a resource for research on the immune response to SARS-CoV-2. Deeply sampled blood TCRbeta repertoires from subjects exposed to, actively infected with, or recovered from COVID-19 were included in the dataset. Where HLA class I and class II types were available, the types were taken from metadata supplied by the sample provider, not from assay-based typing. The sample metadata nearly always contained a de-identified subject ID, COVID-19 status, age in years and sex.

The cysteine opens and the phenylalanine closes a CDR3 of 18 amino acids. Only the CDR3 DNA stays, 54 bases, in frame from base 1. Here V drops 0 bases and J drops 0 bases, and the junction holds 6 bases not matched to any gene. The CDR1 and CDR2 encoded by the germline V gene (reference sequence) are WNHNN and SYGVQD. The research as a whole found: The amount of clinical and demographic metadata varied by source and participant and was provided uncurated.

Enrolling through a virtual design, the prospective study's participants ranged in age from roughly 18 to 95 years and lived across about two dozen United States geographic areas. Cohort assignment in the prospective study relied on participant-reported clinical history from a screening survey and a study questionnaire. For ImmuneRACE Cohort 3, a participant was defined as recovered based on two consecutive negative NP/OP PCR tests, clearance by a healthcare professional, or resolution of symptoms. Each participant in the prospective study had whole blood, serum and a nasopharyngeal or oropharyngeal swab collected by mobile phlebotomists. Over an approximately 2-month period, participants in the prospective study had the option of providing additional blood draws and questionnaires. Before DNA extraction, prospective study blood samples were shipped either frozen or at room temperature. TCRbeta CDR3 regions were amplified from genomic DNA by means of the immunoSEQ Assay, a bias-controlled multiplex PCR. In the paper's pipeline: The number of nucleated cells in each sample was estimated by amplification of reference gene primers within the assay. To quantify the absolute abundance of each unique TCRbeta CDR3 rearrangement, sequence reads were collapsed and filtered. For each sample, productive Simpson clonality was calculated as the square root of Simpson's diversity index across productive rearrangements. In TCRdb, the immuneACCESS table is reduced to in-frame sequences with V and J assigned. These tables do not hold every clone; where another copy was compared, an unresolved V gene accounts for under half, and the others remain unexplained. The DNA was the basis for D and trimming; V, J and clone size are from that table. Here the sample has around 250,000 clones; 65% to 90% occur a single time. The top ten clonotypes cover roughly 15% of the sample.

Here the chain combines TRBV10-1 and TRBJ2-1, with 9 bases in between that match TRBD2. This TCR was recovered from a young man who had recovered from COVID-19. Sequenced material: PBMCs or T cells enriched from blood (not recorded which). The CDR3 amino acid sequence is: CASSESRLRGGSYNEQFF. The DNA is TGCGCCAGCAGTGAGTCCCGATTGCGGGGGGGCTCCTACAATGAGCAGTTCTTC.